The present T cell receptor beta chain was sequenced within a study of spatial heterogeneity in lung cancer. Study details: Compared with alpha-chain sequences, beta-chain sequences were consistently detected in greater numbers. Study results and limitations: Compared with follow-up, resection was when ubiquitous expanded tumor TCRs appeared in blood more.

This clonotype was detected ten times or more. Its antigen is not known. Germline V gene sequence: CDR1 MDHEN, CDR2 SYDVKM. CDR3 size: 13 residues. V gave up 7 bases and J gave up 7 bases, with 16 bases separating them. In the library, each TCR cDNA molecule bore its own unique molecular identifier. TCRdb reprocessed the 5' RACE reads with MiXCR, giving one entry per CDR3 protein. The table records tens of thousands of distinct CDR3 sequences, about an eighth of them present only once. As to time point: sample taken at primary tumor resection. TCRs were sequenced from unsorted whole RNA of tumor, nontumor lung or PBMC. The donors were 55 to 80 patients with non-small cell lung cancer that was early-stage and untreated.

This TCR was recovered from a male donor with early-stage non-small cell lung cancer. The genes are TRBV28 and TRBJ1-1; D may be TRBD1 (6 bases). The sample in question was PBMCs, obtained at surgery. CDR3 protein: CASIRVRTVEAFF. DNA for the CDR3: TGTGCCAGCATTCGCGTTAGGACAGTTGAAGCTTTCTTT.